The T cell receptor beta chain under discussion was sequenced for a study of T cells expressing NK-cell markers. TCRdb re-called the 5' RACE reads and gives one entry per CDR3 protein, without DNA. This sample's table has about 440,000 distinct CDR3 sequences. Study findings and constraints: In a few donors, dominant clonotypes made up roughly 28.3-65% of CD3+CD56-NKG2C+ cells.

A word on this clonotype: As yet, its antigen is unknown.

The receptor's source is a woman between 18 and 75 years old in good health. Sequencing was performed on blood T cells: a sorted CD56 or NKG2C T cell subset, CD4+ or CD8+ T cells, or bulk PBMC T cells (not recorded which).

CDR3 in amino acids: CASSELTGSNSPLHF. J is TRBJ1-6 and V is TRBV6-1; TCRdb lists TRBD1, though no DNA is available to test this call. Germline V gives CDR1 MNHNS, CDR2 SASEGT. This CDR3 has 15 residues.